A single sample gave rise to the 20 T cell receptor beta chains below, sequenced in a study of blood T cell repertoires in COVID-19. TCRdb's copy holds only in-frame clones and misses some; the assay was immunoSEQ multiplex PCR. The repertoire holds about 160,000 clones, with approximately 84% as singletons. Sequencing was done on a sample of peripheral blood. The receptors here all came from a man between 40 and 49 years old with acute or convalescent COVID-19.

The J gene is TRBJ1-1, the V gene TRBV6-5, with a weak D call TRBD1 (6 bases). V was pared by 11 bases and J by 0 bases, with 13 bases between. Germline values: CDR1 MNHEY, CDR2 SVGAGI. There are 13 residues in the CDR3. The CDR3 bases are TGTGCCGCGGGAGGGGGGATGAACACTGAAGCTTTCTTT. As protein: CAAGGGMNTEAFF.

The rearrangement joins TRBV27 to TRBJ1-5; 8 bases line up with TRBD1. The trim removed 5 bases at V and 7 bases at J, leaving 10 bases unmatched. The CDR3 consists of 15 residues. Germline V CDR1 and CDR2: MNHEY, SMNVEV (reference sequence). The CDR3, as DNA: TGTGCCAGCAGTCCCCGGACAGGGTTGGGGCAGCCCCAGCATTTT. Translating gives CASSPRTGLGQPQHF.

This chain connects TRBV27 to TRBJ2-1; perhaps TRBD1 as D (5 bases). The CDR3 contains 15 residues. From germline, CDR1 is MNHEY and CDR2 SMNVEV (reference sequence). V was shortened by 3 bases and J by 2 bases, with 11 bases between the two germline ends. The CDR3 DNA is TGTGCCAGCAGTTTGGGCAGGGTCACCTACAATGAGCAGTTCTTC. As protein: CASSLGRVTYNEQFF.

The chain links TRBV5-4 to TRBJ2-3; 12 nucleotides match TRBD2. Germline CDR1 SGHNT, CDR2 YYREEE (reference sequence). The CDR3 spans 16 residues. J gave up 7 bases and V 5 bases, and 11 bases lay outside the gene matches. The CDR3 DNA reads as TGTGCCAGCAGGGACGGAGCTAGCGGGGGGGCGTATACGCAGTATTTT. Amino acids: CASRDGASGGAYTQYF.

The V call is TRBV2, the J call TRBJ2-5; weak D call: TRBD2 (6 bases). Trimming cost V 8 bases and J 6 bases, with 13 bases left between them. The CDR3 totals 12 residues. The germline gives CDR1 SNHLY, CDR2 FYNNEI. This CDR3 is CASGGDPKTQYF. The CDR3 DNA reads TGTGCCAGCGGCGGGGACCCAAAGACCCAGTACTTC.

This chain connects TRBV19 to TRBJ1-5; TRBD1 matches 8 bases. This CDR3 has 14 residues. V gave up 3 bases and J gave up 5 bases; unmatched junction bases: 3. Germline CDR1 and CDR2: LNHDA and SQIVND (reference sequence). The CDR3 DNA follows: TGTGCCAGTAGTATGGGGACAGGAGATCAGCCCCAGCATTTT. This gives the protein CASSMGTGDQPQHF.

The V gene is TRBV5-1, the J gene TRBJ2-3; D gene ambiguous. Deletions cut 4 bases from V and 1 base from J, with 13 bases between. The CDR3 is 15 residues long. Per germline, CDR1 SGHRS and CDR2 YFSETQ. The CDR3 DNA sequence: TGCGCCAGCAGCAACACAATCGGAGGCACAGATACGCAGTATTTT. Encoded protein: CASSNTIGGTDTQYF.

The DNA for the CDR3 is TGTGCCAGCAACGACCTAATACAGGGGAAGGATGAGCAGTTCTTC. Amino acids: CASNDLIQGKDEQFF. The rearrangement uses TRBV5-8 and TRBJ2-1; 7 bases are a match to TRBD1. Germline CDR1 is SGHTS and CDR2 is YDEGEE. The trim removed 6 bases at V and 8 bases at J, leaving 14 bases unmatched. The CDR3 extends over 15 amino acids.

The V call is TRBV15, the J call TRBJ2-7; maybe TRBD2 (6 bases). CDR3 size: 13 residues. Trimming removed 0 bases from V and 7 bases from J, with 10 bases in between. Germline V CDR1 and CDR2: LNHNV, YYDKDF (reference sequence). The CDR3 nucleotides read TGTGCCACCAGCAGAGATTTGGGGGGAGAGCAGTACTTC. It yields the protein CATSRDLGGEQYF.

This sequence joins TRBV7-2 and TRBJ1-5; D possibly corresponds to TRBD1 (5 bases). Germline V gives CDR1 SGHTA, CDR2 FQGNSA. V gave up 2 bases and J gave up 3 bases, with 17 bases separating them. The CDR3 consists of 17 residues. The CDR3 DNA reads TGTGCCAGCAGCTTAAGTGGGGCAGGCGGTTTCAATCAGCCCCAGCATTTT. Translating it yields CASSLSGAGGFNQPQHF.

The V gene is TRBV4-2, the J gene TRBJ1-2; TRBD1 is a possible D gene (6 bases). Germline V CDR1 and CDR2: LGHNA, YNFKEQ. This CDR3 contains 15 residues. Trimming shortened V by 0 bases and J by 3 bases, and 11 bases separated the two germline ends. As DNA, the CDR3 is TGTGCCAGCAGCCAAGATCCAAAGGGGGACTATGGCTACACCTTC. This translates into CASSQDPKGDYGYTF.

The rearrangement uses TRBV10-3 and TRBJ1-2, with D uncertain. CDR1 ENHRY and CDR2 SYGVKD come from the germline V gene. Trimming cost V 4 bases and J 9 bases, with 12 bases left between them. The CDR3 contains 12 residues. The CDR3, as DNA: TGTGCCATCAGTGCTGACTTGTCGAGCTACACCTTC. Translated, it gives CAISADLSSYTF.

As DNA, the CDR3 is TGTGCCAGCAGCCCTCGATTGGGCATGGGCAATCAGCCCCAGCATTTT. Residues: CASSPRLGMGNQPQHF. The chain recombines TRBV7-2 with TRBJ1-5; no clear D. Trimming removed 5 bases from V and 2 bases from J, with 16 bases in between. Germline assignment: CDR1 SGHTA and CDR2 FQGNSA. The CDR3 is 16 amino acids.

CDR3 nucleotide sequence: TGTGCCAGCTCACCCCCCTTGCTAGGGGCAGAAGCTTTCTTT. As protein: CASSPPLLGAEAFF. The chain couples TRBV18 to TRBJ1-1; a possible D gene is TRBD1 (5 bases). Trimming removed 3 bases from V and 8 bases from J, with 16 bases in between. This CDR3 contains 14 residues. The germline CDR1 and CDR2 sequences are KGHSH and LQKENI.

CDR3 nucleotide sequence: TGTGCCAGCAGCGTAGCACCGGGACAGGGCTATGGCTACACCTTC. Translating it yields CASSVAPGQGYGYTF. The chain combines TRBV9 with TRBJ1-2, with TRBD1 identical over 9 bases. Germline V gene lookup returns CDR1 SGDLS and CDR2 YYNGEE. The junction had 4 bases not matched to a gene; V was cut back by 0 bases and J by 4 bases. This CDR3 is built from 15 residues.

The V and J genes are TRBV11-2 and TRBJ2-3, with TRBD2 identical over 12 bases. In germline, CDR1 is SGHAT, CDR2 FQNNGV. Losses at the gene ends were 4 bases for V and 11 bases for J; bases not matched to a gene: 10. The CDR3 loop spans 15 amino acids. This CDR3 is CASSSISSGGAKQYF. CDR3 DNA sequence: TGTGCCAGCAGCTCCATTTCTAGCGGGGGGGCCAAGCAGTATTTT.

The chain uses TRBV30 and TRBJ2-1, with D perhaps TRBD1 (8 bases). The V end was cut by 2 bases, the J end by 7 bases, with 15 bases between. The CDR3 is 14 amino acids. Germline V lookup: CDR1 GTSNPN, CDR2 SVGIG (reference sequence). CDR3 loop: CAWSLGQGGNEQFF. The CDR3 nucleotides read TGTGCCTGGAGTCTAGGACAGGGAGGGAATGAGCAGTTCTTC.

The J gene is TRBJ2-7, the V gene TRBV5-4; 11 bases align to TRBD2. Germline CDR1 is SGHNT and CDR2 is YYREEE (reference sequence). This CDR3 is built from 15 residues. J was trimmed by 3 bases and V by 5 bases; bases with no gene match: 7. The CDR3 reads CASRLVAGGHYEQYF. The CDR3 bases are TGTGCCAGCAGACTTGTAGCGGGGGGGCACTACGAGCAGTACTTC.

Written as DNA, the CDR3 is TGTGCCAGCAGCCAAAGCGGGGGTCGGGCAGATACGCAGTATTTT. This encodes CASSQSGGRADTQYF. The chain employs TRBV14 and TRBJ2-3; 8 bases align to TRBD2. Germline-derived CDR1 and CDR2 are SGHDN and FVKESK. Trimming took 2 bases from V and 4 from J; bases not matched to a gene: 5. The CDR3 contains 15 residues.

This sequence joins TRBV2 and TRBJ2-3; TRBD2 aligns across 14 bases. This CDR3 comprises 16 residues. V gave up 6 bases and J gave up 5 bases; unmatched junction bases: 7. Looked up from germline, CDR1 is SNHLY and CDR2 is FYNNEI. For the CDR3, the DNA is TGTGCCAGCAGGTCCGGGACTAGCGGGGGTGGAGATACGCAGTATTTT. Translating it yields CASRSGTSGGGDTQYF.